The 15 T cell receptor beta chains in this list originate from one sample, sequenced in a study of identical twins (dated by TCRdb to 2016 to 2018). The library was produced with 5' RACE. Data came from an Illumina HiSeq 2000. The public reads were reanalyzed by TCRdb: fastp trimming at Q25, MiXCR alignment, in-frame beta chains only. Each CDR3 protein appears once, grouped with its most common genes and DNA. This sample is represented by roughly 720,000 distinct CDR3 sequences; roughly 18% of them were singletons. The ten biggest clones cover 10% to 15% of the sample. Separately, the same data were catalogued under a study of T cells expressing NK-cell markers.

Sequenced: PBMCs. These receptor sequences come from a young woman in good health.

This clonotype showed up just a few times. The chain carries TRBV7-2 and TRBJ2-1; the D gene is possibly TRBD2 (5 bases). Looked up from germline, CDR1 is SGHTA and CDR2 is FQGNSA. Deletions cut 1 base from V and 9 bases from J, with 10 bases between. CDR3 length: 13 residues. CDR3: CASSLETNTEQFF. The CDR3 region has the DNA TGTGCCAGCAGCTTAGAGACTAACACTGAGCAGTTCTTC.

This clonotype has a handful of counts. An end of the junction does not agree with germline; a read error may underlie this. In DNA form, the CDR3 reads TGCAGTGCCAGAGGTGTGACAGTAAGCACAGATACGCAGTATTTT. It codes for CSARGVTVSTDTQYF. V is TRBV20-1 and J is TRBJ2-3; a weak D match, TRBD1 (5 bases). Germline lookup yields CDR1 DFQATT and CDR2 SNEGSKA (reference sequence). The CDR3 sequence is 15 residues long.

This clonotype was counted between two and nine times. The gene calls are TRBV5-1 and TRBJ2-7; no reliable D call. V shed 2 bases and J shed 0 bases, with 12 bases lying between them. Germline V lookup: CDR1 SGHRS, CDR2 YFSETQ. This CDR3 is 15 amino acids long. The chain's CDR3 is CASSLPTDSSYEQYF. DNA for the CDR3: TGCGCCAGCAGCTTACCAACAGATAGCTCCTACGAGCAGTACTTC.

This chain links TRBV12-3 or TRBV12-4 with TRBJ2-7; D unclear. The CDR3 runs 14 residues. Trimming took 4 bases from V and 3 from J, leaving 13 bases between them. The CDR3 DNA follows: TGTGCCAGCAGTTACATAGGGATCGGCTACGAGCAGTACTTC. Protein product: CASSYIGIGYEQYF.

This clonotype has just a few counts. This chain's CDR3 is CSARGLANTGELFF. The CDR3 region has the DNA TGCAGTGCTAGAGGACTAGCGAACACCGGGGAGCTGTTTTTT. The V and J genes are TRBV20-1 and TRBJ2-2; tentatively, D is TRBD2 (6 bases). The CDR3 extends over 14 amino acids. Germline V gene lookup returns CDR1 DFQATT and CDR2 SNEGSKA (reference sequence). V dropped 1 base and J dropped 0 bases, with 6 bases sitting between them.

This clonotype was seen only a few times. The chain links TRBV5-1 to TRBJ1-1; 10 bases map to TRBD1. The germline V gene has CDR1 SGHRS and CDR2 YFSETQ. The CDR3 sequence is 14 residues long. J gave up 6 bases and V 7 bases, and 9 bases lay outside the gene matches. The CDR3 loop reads CASRDRGDSAEAFF. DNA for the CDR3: TGCGCCAGCCGGGACAGGGGCGATAGTGCTGAAGCTTTCTTT. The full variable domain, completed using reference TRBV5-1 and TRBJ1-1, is KAGVTQTPRYLIKTRGQQVTLSCSPISGHRSVSWYQQTPGQGLQFLFEYFSETQRNKGNFPGRFSGRQFSNSRSEMNVSTLELGDSALYLCASRDRGDSAEAFFGQGTRLTVV.

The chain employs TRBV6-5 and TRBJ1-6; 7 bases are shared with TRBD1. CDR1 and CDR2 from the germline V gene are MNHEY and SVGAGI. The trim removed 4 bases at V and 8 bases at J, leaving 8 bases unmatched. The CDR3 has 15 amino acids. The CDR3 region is CASSSLQGSHSPLHF. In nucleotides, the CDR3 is TGTGCCAGCAGTTCGTTACAGGGGAGCCATTCACCCCTCCACTTT.

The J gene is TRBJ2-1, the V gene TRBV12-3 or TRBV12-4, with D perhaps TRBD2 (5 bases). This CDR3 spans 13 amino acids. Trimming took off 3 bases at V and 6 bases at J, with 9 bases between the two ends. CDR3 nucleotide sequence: TGTGCCAGCAGTTTCGGGGAAGCCAATGAGCAGTTCTTC. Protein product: CASSFGEANEQFF.

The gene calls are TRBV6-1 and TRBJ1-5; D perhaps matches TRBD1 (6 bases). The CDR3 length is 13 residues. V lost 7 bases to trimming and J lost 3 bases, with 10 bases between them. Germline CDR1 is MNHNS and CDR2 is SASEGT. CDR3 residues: CASMDRLNQPQHF. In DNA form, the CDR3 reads TGTGCCAGCATGGACAGACTCAATCAGCCCCAGCATTTT.

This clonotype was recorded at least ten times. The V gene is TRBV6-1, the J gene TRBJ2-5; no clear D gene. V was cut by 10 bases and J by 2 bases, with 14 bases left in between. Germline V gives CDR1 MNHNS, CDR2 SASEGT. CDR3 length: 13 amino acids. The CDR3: CATSNGQQETQYF. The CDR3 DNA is TGTGCCACTAGTAATGGGCAGCAAGAGACCCAGTACTTC.

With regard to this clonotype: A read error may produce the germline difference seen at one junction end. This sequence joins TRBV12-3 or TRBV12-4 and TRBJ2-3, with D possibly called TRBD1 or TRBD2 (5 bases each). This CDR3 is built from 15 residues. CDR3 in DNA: TGTGCCAGCAGTTTACAGGGAGCCAGCACAGGTACGCAGTATTTT. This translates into CASSLQGASTGTQYF.

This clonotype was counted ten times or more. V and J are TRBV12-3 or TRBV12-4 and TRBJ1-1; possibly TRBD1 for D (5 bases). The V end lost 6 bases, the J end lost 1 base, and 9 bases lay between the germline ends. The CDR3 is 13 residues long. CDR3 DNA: TGTGCCAGCAGGACTGACAGGAACACTGAAGCTTTCTTT. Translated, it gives CASRTDRNTEAFF.

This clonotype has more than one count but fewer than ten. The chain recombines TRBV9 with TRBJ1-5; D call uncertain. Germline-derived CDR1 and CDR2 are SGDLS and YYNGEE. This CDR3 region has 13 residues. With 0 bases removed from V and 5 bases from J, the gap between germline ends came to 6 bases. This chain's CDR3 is CASSVAQDQPQHF. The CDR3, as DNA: TGTGCCAGCAGCGTAGCTCAGGATCAGCCCCAGCATTTT.

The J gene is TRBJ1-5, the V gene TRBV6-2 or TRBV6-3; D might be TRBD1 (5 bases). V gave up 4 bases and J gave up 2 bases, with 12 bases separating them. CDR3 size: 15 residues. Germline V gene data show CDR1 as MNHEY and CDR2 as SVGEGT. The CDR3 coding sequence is TGTGCCAGCAGTTTTCAGGGAGGAGGCAATCAGCCCCAGCATTTT. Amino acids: CASSFQGGGNQPQHF.

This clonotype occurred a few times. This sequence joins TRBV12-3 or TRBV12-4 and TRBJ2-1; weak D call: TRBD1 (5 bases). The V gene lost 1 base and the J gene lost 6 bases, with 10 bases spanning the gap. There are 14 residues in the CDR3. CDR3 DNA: TGTGCCAGCAGTTTAGAACAGGCTTCCAATGAGCAGTTCTTC. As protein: CASSLEQASNEQFF.